This T cell receptor (beta chain) was identified in a study of T cell clusters in autoimmune cytopenias. Measured by frequency, this clonotype is medium-sized. TRB was amplified from approximately 250 ng of peripheral blood genomic DNA per sample. TRB rearrangements were amplified by touch-down multiplex PCR with mixed TRB-A/B primers. One entry per CDR3 protein, without DNA, is what TCRdb gives after re-calling the multiplex PCR reads. The table lists roughly 6,900 distinct CDR3 sequences. The same data also went into a second study, on T cell repertoires in aging, cancer and after chemotherapy.

This clonotype originated in a human donor in good health. The material sequenced was peripheral blood.

The CDR3 is CACSGGLSYEQYF. The chain has TRBV6-1 and TRBJ2-7; no DNA is available, so the TRBD2 call from TCRdb remains unchecked. CDR1 MNHNS and CDR2 SASEGT come from the germline V gene. This CDR3 comprises 13 residues.